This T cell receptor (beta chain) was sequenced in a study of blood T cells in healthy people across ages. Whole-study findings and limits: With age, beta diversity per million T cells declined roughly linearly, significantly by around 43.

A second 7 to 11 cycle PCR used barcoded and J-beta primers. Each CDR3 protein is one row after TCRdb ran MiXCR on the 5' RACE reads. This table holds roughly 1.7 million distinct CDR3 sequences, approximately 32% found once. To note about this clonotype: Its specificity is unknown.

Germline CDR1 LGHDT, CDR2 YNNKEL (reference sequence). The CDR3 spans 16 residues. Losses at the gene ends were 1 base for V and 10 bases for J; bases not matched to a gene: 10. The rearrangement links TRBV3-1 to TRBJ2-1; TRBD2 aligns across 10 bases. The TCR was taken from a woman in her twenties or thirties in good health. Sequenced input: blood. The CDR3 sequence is CASSQGSLAGGTEQFF. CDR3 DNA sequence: TGTGCCAGCAGCCAAGGTTCATTAGCGGGGGGTACGGAGCAGTTCTTC.